This TCR beta chain was obtained from a study of TIL therapy for anti-PD-1-resistant metastatic lung cancer. The immunoSEQ assay was v3. The method was immunoSEQ multiplex PCR; TCRdb's version includes in-frame clones alone and lacks a portion of them. Seen here are about 19,000 clones, 60% to 80% observed once, and the top ten hold 7.4%. Time point here: pre-treatment sample, taken before nivolumab and TIL therapy. Stage 4 NSCLC adults joined between late 2017 and 2020. CDR3 length: 16 residues. V was cut by 6 bases and J by 7 bases, with 22 bases left in between. The germline CDR1 and CDR2 sequences are SNHLY and FYNNEI.

The origin of this receptor is a person between 25 and 80 years old with non-small cell lung cancer. Sequencing used blood, obtained at baseline. V usage is TRBV2 and J usage is TRBJ2-1; maybe TRBD2 (5 bases). CDR3 in DNA: TGTGCCAGCAGGGAACGAGGAGCGGCCTCGATGAATGAGCAGTTCTTC. It encodes CASRERGAASMNEQFF.